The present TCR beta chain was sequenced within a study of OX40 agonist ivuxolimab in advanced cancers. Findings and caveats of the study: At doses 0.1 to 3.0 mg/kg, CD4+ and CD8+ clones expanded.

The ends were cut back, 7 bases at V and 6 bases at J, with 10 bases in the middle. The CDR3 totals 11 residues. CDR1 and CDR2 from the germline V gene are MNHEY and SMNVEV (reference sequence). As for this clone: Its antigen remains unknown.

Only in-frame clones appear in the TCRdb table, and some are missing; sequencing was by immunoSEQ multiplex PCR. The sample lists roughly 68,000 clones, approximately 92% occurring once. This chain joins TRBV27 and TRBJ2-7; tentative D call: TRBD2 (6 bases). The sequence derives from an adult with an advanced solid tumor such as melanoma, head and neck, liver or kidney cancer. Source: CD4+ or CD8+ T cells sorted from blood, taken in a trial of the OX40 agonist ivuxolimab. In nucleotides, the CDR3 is TGTGCCAGCACCCGGGGGTTCGAGCAGTACTTC. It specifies CASTRGFEQYF.